These T cell receptor beta chains were read from a single sample in a study of cytomegalovirus exposure and HLA in healthy donors. Assay used: immunoSEQ multiplex PCR; TCRdb lists only in-frame clones, some missing. The data contain some 150,000 clones, less than 85% of them seen just once; the ten biggest clones take up around 4%. The source material was PBMCs. All receptors derive from a middle-aged man in good health and CMV-seronegative. Each CDR3 is given with its conserved first and last residue. D genes are given only for firm matches. Size is stated for part of the rows, as once, few or many counts, or as a class when the clone is expanded.

TRBJ1-2 | few | TRBV9 | NA | CASSARSGSYGYTF | TGTGCCAGCAGCGCAAGATCCGGGAGCTATGGCTACACCTTC
TRBJ1-6 | NA | TRBV29-1 | NA | CSVRWAPGTPLHF | TGCAGCGTGAGATGGGCCCCAGGGACACCCCTCCACTTT
TRBJ2-5 | NA | TRBV5-1 | TRBD2 | CASSSGLAGGPSETQYF | TGCGCCAGCAGCTCCGGACTAGCGGGGGGGCCTTCGGAGACCCAGTACTTC
TRBJ2-1 | NA | TRBV29-1 | TRBD1 | CSVKGQGGLYEQFF | TGCAGCGTCAAAGGACAGGGTGGGTTATATGAGCAGTTCTTC
TRBJ2-3 | NA | TRBV6-1 | TRBD1 | CASSATGGRRDTQYF | TGTGCCAGCAGTGCGACAGGGGGCCGGCGAGATACGCAGTATTTT
TRBJ2-1 | NA | TRBV2 | TRBD1 | CASRAGTVAGEQFF | TGTGCCAGCAGAGCCGGGACAGTGGCTGGCGAGCAGTTCTTC
TRBJ1-2 | NA | TRBV6-5 | TRBD1 | CASRISGGVGGYTF | TGTGCCAGCAGAATCTCAGGGGGCGTAGGTGGCTACACCTTC
TRBJ2-1 | few | TRBV7-8 | TRBD1 | CASSLGQGPYNEQFF | TGTGCCAGCAGCTTAGGACAGGGGCCCTACAATGAGCAGTTCTTC
TRBJ1-3 | NA | TRBV5-1 | TRBD1 | CASSLGRGPSGNTIYF | TGCGCCAGCAGCTTGGGTAGGGGGCCCTCTGGAAACACCATATATTTT
TRBJ2-2 | NA | TRBV5-4 | NA | CASSLEGWLTAANTGELFF | TGTGCCAGCAGCTTGGAGGGGTGGTTGACAGCCGCGAACACCGGGGAGCTGTTTTTT
TRBJ2-5 | once | TRBV5-6 | TRBD2 | CASSLRRLAGTWVAQYF | TGTGCCAGCAGCTTGAGGAGACTAGCGGGGACCTGGGTGGCCCAGTACTTC
TRBJ2-7 | few | TRBV30 | TRBD1 | CAWSTPTGRSYEQYF | TGTGCCTGGAGTACCCCGACAGGGCGTTCCTACGAGCAGTACTTC
TRBJ2-1 | NA | TRBV9 | NA | CASSVSGAGIRDEQFF | TGTGCCAGCAGCGTCAGTGGGGCCGGTATCCGGGATGAGCAGTTCTTC
TRBJ2-4 | NA | TRBV9 | NA | CASSVVEAKNIQYF | TGTGCCAGCAGCGTAGTAGAAGCCAAAAACATTCAGTACTTC
TRBJ2-5 | NA | TRBV5-6 | TRBD1 | CASSATGGEETQYF | TGTGCCAGCAGCGCAACAGGGGGTGAAGAGACCCAGTACTTC
TRBJ1-1 | NA | TRBV27 | NA | CASSHAAPLERAFF | TGTGCCAGCAGCCATGCGGCGCCACTGGAAAGGGCTTTCTTT
TRBJ2-3 | NA | TRBV2 | NA | CASSSQTQSTDTQYF | TGTGCCAGCAGTTCCCAGACACAGAGCACAGATACGCAGTATTTT
TRBJ1-1 | NA | TRBV10-3 | NA | CAIKGNPNTEAFF | TGTGCCATCAAGGGGAACCCGAACACTGAAGCTTTCTTT
TRBJ2-7 | NA | TRBV6-1 | TRBD1 | CASSPDRLSYEQYF | TGTGCCAGCAGTCCGGACAGGTTGTCCTACGAGCAGTACTTC
TRBJ1-4 | once | TRBV6-5 | TRBD1 | CASSYQGGEKLFF | TGTGCCAGCAGTTACCAGGGGGGTGAAAAACTGTTTTTT
TRBJ2-3 | NA | TRBV15 | NA | CATSRGDSSTDTQYF | TGTGCCACCAGCAGAGGAGACAGCAGCACAGATACGCAGTATTTT
TRBJ2-5 | NA | TRBV29-1 | NA | CSVDMGAVETQYF | TGCAGCGTTGATATGGGGGCCGTGGAGACCCAGTACTTC
TRBJ1-1 | NA | TRBV2 | TRBD1 | CASRRTGGRNTEAFF | TGTGCCAGCAGGCGGACAGGGGGCAGGAACACTGAAGCTTTCTTT
TRBJ2-7 | NA | TRBV5-1 | NA | CASSPQTGSQSYEQYF | TGCGCCAGCAGCCCCCAGACAGGATCTCAGTCCTACGAGCAGTACTTC